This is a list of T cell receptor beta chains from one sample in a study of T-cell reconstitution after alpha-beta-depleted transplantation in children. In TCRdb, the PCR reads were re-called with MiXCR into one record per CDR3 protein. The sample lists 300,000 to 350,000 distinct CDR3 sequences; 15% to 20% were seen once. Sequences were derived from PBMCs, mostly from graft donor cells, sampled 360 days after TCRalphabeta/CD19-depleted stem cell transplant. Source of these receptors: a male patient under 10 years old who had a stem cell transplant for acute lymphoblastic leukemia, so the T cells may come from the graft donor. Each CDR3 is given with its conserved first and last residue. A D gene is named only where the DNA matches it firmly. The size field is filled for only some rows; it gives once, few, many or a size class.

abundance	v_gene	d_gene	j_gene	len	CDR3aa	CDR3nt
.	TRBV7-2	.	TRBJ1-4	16	CASSLVGRGRNEKLFF	TGTGCCAGCAGCTTAGTCGGGAGAGGGAGGAATGAAAAACTGTTTTTT
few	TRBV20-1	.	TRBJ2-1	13	CSARGFVNNEQFF	TGCAGTGCTAGAGGATTCGTCAACAATGAGCAGTTCTTC
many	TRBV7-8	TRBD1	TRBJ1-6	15	CASRGGDRGASPLHF	TGTGCCAGCAGGGGCGGGGACAGGGGTGCTTCACCCCTCCACTTT
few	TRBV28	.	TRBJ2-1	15	CASSLWWSSYNEQFF	TGTGCCAGCAGTTTATGGTGGAGCTCCTACAATGAGCAGTTCTTC
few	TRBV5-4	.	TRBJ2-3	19	CASSFTGLTTGAPSDTQYF	TGTGCCAGCAGCTTTACGGGCCTAACGACAGGAGCACCGTCGGATACGCAGTATTTT
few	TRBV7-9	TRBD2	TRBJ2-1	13	CASQLAGDNEQFF	TGTGCCAGCCAACTAGCGGGGGACAATGAGCAGTTCTTC
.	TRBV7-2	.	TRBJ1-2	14	CASSLSTDNYGYTF	TGTGCCAGCAGCTTAAGCACGGATAACTATGGCTACACCTTC
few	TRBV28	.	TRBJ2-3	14	CATSASVNTDTQYF	TGTGCCACCTCCGCTAGCGTAAACACAGATACGCAGTATTTT
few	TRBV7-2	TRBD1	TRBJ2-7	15	CASSYRQGSTYEQYF	TGTGCCAGCAGCTACAGACAGGGAAGCACGTACGAGCAGTACTTC
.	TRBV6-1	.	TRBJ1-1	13	CASSALQVTEAFF	TGTGCCAGCAGCGCGTTACAGGTCACTGAAGCTTTCTTT
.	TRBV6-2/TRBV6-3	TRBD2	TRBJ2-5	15	CASSRPLAGQETQYF	TGTGCCAGCAGTCGACCATTAGCGGGGCAAGAGACCCAGTACTTC
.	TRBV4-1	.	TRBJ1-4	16	CASSQDFRAGGEKLFF	TGCGCCAGCAGCCAAGATTTTAGGGCCGGTGGTGAAAAACTGTTTTTT
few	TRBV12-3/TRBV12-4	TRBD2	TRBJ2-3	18	CASSLGTSVSPSTDTQYF	TGTGCCAGCAGTCTCGGGACTAGCGTTTCCCCTAGCACAGATACGCAGTATTTT
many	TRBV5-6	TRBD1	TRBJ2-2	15	CASSLVTGYTGELFF	TGTGCCAGCAGCTTGGTGACAGGGTACACCGGGGAGCTGTTTTTT
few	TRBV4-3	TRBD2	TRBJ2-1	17	CASSQDRLAGGSNEQFF	TGCGCCAGCAGCCAAGATAGGCTAGCGGGAGGGTCGAATGAGCAGTTCTTC
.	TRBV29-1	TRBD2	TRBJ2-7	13	CSPLGTSIDEQYF	TGCAGCCCACTTGGGACTAGCATCGACGAGCAGTACTTC
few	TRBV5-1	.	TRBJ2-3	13	CASKMVITDTQYF	TGCGCCAGCAAAATGGTGATCACAGATACGCAGTATTTT
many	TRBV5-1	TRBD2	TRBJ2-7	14	CASSWTSGSYEQYF	TGTGCCAGCAGTTGGACTAGCGGGAGCTACGAGCAGTACTTC
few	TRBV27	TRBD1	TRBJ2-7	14	CASSFGHRGYEQYF	TGTGCCAGCAGTTTCGGACACAGGGGATACGAGCAGTACTTC
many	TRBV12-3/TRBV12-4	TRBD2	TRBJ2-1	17	CASSSATSASSYNEQFF	TGTGCCAGCAGTTCCGCTACTAGCGCGAGCTCCTACAATGAGCAGTTCTTC
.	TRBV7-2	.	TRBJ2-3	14	CASSLLLGTDTQYF	TGTGCCAGCAGCTTATTACTAGGCACAGATACGCAGTATTTT
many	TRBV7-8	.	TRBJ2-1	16	CASSLYRVSSYNEQFF	TGTGCCAGCAGCTTATACAGGGTTAGCTCCTACAATGAGCAGTTCTTC
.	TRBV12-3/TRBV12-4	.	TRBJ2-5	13	CASTFDRQETQYF	TGTGCCAGCACCTTTGATAGGCAGGAGACCCAGTACTTC
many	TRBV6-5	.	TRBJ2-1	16	CASSYLWGLSYNEQFF	TGTGCCAGCAGTTACCTCTGGGGTCTCTCCTACAATGAGCAGTTCTTC
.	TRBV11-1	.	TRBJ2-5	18	CASSLVFFRPQIQETQYF	TGTGCCAGCAGCTTAGTATTCTTTCGGCCTCAGATCCAAGAGACCCAGTACTTC
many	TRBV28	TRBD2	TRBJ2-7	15	CASTPPGTSAYEQYF	TGTGCCAGCACCCCACCCGGGACTAGCGCCTACGAGCAGTACTTC
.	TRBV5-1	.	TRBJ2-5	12	CASRQVQETQYF	TGCGCCAGTCGACAGGTACAAGAGACCCAGTACTTC
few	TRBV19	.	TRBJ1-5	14	CASTEGGSNQPQHF	TGTGCCAGTACCGAAGGGGGGAGCAATCAGCCCCAGCATTTT
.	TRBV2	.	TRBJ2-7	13	CASIPGQGREQYF	TGTGCCAGCATCCCGGGCCAGGGCAGGGAGCAGTACTTC
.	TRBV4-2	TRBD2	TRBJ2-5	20	CASSQEGRLAGGGYQETQYF	TGTGCCAGCAGCCAAGAGGGTCGGCTAGCGGGAGGGGGGTACCAAGAGACCCAGTACTTC
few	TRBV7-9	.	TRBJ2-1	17	CASSRPRLVNGYNEQFF	TGTGCCAGCAGTCGTCCCAGGCTAGTTAATGGGTACAATGAGCAGTTCTTC
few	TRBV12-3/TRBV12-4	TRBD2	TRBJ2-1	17	CASSSAKGTSGYNEQFF	TGTGCCAGCAGTTCCGCAAAGGGGACTAGCGGTTACAATGAGCAGTTCTTC
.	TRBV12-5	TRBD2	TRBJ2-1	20	CASGLVWTRLAGPAYNEQFF	TGTGCTAGTGGTTTGGTATGGACTCGGTTAGCGGGACCGGCTTACAATGAGCAGTTCTTC
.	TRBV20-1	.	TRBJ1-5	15	CSAPLPGITNQPQHF	TGCAGTGCCCCACTTCCGGGAATAACTAATCAGCCCCAGCATTTT
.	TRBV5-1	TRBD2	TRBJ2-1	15	CASTLSAGGFNEQFF	TGCGCCAGCACCTTGAGCGCGGGAGGGTTCAATGAGCAGTTCTTC
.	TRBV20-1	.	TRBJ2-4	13	CSARERTFSIQYF	TGCAGTGCTAGAGAGAGGACATTTAGCATTCAGTACTTC
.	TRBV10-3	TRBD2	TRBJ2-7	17	CAISPVGTSGRSHEQYF	TGTGCCATCAGTCCTGTCGGGACTAGCGGGAGATCGCACGAGCAGTACTTC
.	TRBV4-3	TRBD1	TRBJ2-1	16	CASSPGTGGLYNEQFF	TGCGCCAGCAGCCCCGGGACAGGGGGCCTTTACAATGAGCAGTTCTTC
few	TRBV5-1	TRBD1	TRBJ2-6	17	CASSLTGTTSGANVLTF	TGCGCCAGCAGCCTGACAGGGACCACCTCTGGGGCCAACGTCCTGACTTTC
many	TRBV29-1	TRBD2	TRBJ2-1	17	CSVLGLAGVLTYNEQFF	TGCAGCGTTTTGGGACTAGCGGGAGTATTAACCTACAATGAGCAGTTCTTC
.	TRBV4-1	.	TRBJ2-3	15	CASSHQHIATDTQYF	TGCGCCAGCAGCCACCAACATATTGCTACAGATACGCAGTATTTT
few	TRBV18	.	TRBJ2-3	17	CASSKRTGTKSTDTQYF	TGTGCCAGCTCAAAGAGGACCGGGACAAAAAGCACAGATACGCAGTATTTT
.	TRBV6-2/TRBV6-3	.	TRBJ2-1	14	CASSEWDFYNEQFF	TGTGCCAGCAGCGAATGGGACTTCTACAATGAGCAGTTCTTC
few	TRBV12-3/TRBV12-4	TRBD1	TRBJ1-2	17	CASSPPLPGQGSYGYTF	TGTGCCAGCAGCCCCCCCCTCCCGGGACAGGGGAGCTATGGCTACACCTTC
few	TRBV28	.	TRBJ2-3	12	CASGKDTDTQYF	TGTGCCAGTGGAAAGGACACAGATACGCAGTATTTT
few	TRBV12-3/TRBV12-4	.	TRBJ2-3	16	CASSLHWGTSTDTQYF	TGTGCCAGCAGTCTCCACTGGGGCACTAGCACAGATACGCAGTATTTT
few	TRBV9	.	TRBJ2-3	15	CASSRLVSFADTQYF	TGTGCCAGCAGCCGACTAGTCAGTTTCGCAGATACGCAGTATTTT
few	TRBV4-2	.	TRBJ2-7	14	CASSQGGQGWEQYF	TGTGCCAGCAGCCAAGGGGGGCAGGGTTGGGAGCAGTACTTC
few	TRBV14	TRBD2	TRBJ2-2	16	CASSQESSGRSGELFF	TGTGCCAGCAGCCAAGAGTCTAGCGGGAGGTCCGGGGAGCTGTTTTTT
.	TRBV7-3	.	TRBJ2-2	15	CASSSRSTGTGELFF	TGTGCCAGCAGCTCTCGAAGCACGGGCACCGGGGAGCTGTTTTTT
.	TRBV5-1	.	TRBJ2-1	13	CASSFLPNNEQFF	TGCGCCAGCAGCTTCCTACCTAACAATGAGCAGTTCTTC
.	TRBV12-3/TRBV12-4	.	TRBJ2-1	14	CASSFVAPYNEQFF	TGTGCCAGCAGTTTTGTAGCGCCCTACAATGAGCAGTTCTTC
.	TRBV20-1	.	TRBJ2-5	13	CSVGTPIQETQYF	TGCAGTGTAGGGACACCAATTCAAGAGACCCAGTACTTC
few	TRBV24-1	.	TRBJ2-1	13	CATRSPNFDEQFF	TGTGCCACCAGGTCGCCAAACTTCGATGAGCAGTTCTTC
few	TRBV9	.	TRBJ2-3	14	CASSTQTVTDTQYF	TGTGCCAGCAGCACCCAGACAGTCACAGATACGCAGTATTTT